These 25 T cell receptor beta chains were all obtained from the same sample, sequenced in a study of identical twins (TCRdb year 2016). The library came from 5' RACE. The sample was run on an Illumina HiSeq 2000. The public reads were reanalyzed by TCRdb: fastp trimming at Q25, MiXCR alignment, in-frame beta chains only. Here each entry gathers all rows of one CDR3 protein and keeps the most common genes and DNA. The sample table records fewer than 800,000 distinct CDR3 sequences; just over 7% of these occur just once. The ten largest clonotypes hold about 1.6% of the sample. These data were likewise used in another study, on yellow fever vaccine responses in identical twins.

The sample consisted of PBMCs. These receptors all come from a woman between 18 and 29 years old in good health.

This clonotype was detected a few times. The chain employs TRBV20-1 and TRBJ1-6, with 7 bases matching TRBD1. From germline, CDR1 is DFQATT and CDR2 SNEGSKA (reference sequence). The CDR3 is 16 amino acids. V dropped 0 bases and J dropped 6; count of bases not matched to a gene: 8. CDR3 bases: TGCAGTGCTAGAGACCCGGAGGGGGCGAGTAATTCACCCCTCCACTTT. Its translation is CSARDPEGASNSPLHF.

This clonotype was observed a handful of times. The chain carries TRBV11-2 and TRBJ2-7, with 10 bases lining up with TRBD1. The germline V gene has CDR1 SGHAT and CDR2 FQNNGV. This CDR3 comprises 15 residues. J was trimmed by 4 bases and V by 5 bases; bases with no gene match: 8. The CDR3 loop reads CASSPRDRGMYEQYV. The CDR3 nucleotides read TGTGCCAGCAGCCCTCGGGACAGGGGTATGTACGAGCAGTACGTC.

This clonotype has more than one count but fewer than ten. The rearrangement uses TRBV7-9 and TRBJ2-1; TRBD1 aligns across 9 bases. The CDR3 totals 15 residues. Germline CDR1 SEHNR, CDR2 FQNEAQ (reference sequence). The V gene end was trimmed by 4 bases and the J gene end by 8 bases; junction bases not matched to a gene: 9. CDR3 amino acids: CASSSPGQGSYEQFF. The CDR3 region has the DNA TGTGCCAGCAGCTCACCGGGACAGGGTTCTTATGAGCAGTTCTTC.

This clonotype has just a few counts. The chain carries TRBV9 and TRBJ2-6; unclear D gene. V was shortened by 3 bases and J by 8 bases, with 12 bases between the two germline ends. The V gene's germline CDR1 is SGDLS and CDR2 YYNGEE. CDR3 length: 14 residues. CDR3 DNA: TGTGCCAGCAGCGCCGACCGGCCCTCCAACGTCCTGACTTTC. It codes for CASSADRPSNVLTF.

This clonotype was recorded at least ten times. The chain links TRBV6-1 to TRBJ1-4; D call uncertain. The length of the CDR3 is 13 residues. The germline V and J ends were trimmed by 6 bases and 7 bases, with 12 bases remaining between them. Per the germline V gene, CDR1 is MNHNS and CDR2 is SASEGT. CDR3 nucleotides: TGTGCCAGCAGCTCGCCTGTGGGTGAAAAACTGTTTTTT. As protein: CASSSPVGEKLFF.

Ten or more counts support this clonotype. The chain carries TRBV12-3 or TRBV12-4 and TRBJ2-2; D is perhaps TRBD1 (6 bases). V was shortened by 4 bases and J by 3 bases, with 9 bases between the two germline ends. CDR3 length: 14 amino acids. CDR3 in amino acids: CASSSQGHTGELFF. CDR3 DNA: TGTGCCAGCAGTTCCCAGGGGCACACCGGGGAGCTGTTTTTT.

This clonotype was observed a handful of times. This chain links TRBV12-3 or TRBV12-4 with TRBJ1-5; D is ambiguous. The V end lost 3 bases, the J end lost 5 bases, and 8 bases lay between the germline ends. The CDR3 runs 13 residues. The CDR3 here is CASSFALDQPQHF. CDR3 nucleotide sequence: TGTGCCAGCAGTTTTGCCCTTGATCAGCCCCAGCATTTT.

This clonotype was picked up many times. The chain recombines TRBV15 with TRBJ2-1; the D gene is possibly TRBD1 (6 bases). Germline CDR1 LNHNV, CDR2 YYDKDF (reference sequence). The length of the CDR3 is 13 residues. Trimming removed 8 bases at V and 5 bases at J, with 13 bases between. The CDR3 region has the DNA TGTGCCACCCAAAGGACAGATGACAATGAGCAGTTCTTC. Amino acids: CATQRTDDNEQFF. Full variable domain (outside the CDR3, taken from reference TRBV15 and TRBJ2-1): DAMVIQNPRYQVTQFGKPVTLSCSQTLNHNVMYWYQQKSSQAPKLLFHYYDKDFNNEADTPDNFQSRRPNTSFCFLDIRSPGLGDTAMYLCATQRTDDNEQFFGPGTRLTVL.

The chain recombines TRBV12-3 or TRBV12-4 with TRBJ2-1, with D perhaps matching TRBD2 (7 bases). CDR3 length: 16 amino acids. V shed 1 base and J shed 7 bases, with 17 bases lying between them. The CDR3 here is CASSLGDGGPGNEQFF. DNA of the CDR3: TGTGCCAGCAGTTTAGGGGACGGGGGGCCGGGAAATGAGCAGTTCTTC.

This clonotype was detected ten times or more. The chain joins TRBV7-2 to TRBJ2-7; 7 nucleotides agree with TRBD1. The CDR3 has 15 residues. V lost 1 base to trimming and J lost 0 bases; unmatched junction nucleotides: 3. CDR1 and CDR2 from the germline V gene are SGHTA and FQGNSA. CDR3: CASSLGTGLSYEQYF. For the CDR3, the DNA is TGTGCCAGCAGCTTAGGGACAGGACTCTCCTACGAGCAGTACTTC.

This clonotype has ten or more counts. The chain uses TRBV6-4 and TRBJ2-1; 12 bases line up with TRBD1. The junction had 11 bases not matched to a gene; V was cut back by 3 bases and J by 11 bases. The V gene's germline CDR1 is MRHNA and CDR2 SNTAGT. The CDR3 runs 16 residues. The CDR3: CASSESGTGGVEKQFF. The CDR3 nucleotides are TGTGCCAGCAGTGAATCCGGGACAGGGGGCGTTGAAAAGCAGTTCTTC.

This clonotype appeared many times. The chain links TRBV5-1 to TRBJ1-2, with D uncertain. The V gene's germline CDR1 is SGHRS and CDR2 YFSETQ. Deletions cut 0 bases from V and 4 bases from J, with 10 bases between. The CDR3 extends over 14 amino acids. In nucleotides, the CDR3 is TGCGCCAGCAGCTTGGACGGGATCACCTATGGCTACACCTTC. Its protein product is CASSLDGITYGYTF.

This clonotype was counted a few times. The CDR3 sequence is CASSLSGRGLNTEAFF. CDR3 DNA sequence: TGTGCCAGCAGTTTATCCGGCAGGGGCCTGAACACTGAAGCTTTCTTT. The rearrangement uses TRBV27 and TRBJ1-1; tentative D call: TRBD1 (6 bases). V lost 0 bases, J lost 0 bases, and 11 bases lay in between. This CDR3 has 16 amino acids. Germline V lookup: CDR1 MNHEY, CDR2 SMNVEV (reference sequence).

This clonotype has a count of ten or more. The genes are TRBV20-1 and TRBJ2-3; a weak D match, TRBD2 (7 bases). This CDR3 is 14 amino acids long. The V end lost 5 bases, the J end lost 2 bases, and 14 bases lay between the germline ends. Germline assignment: CDR1 DFQATT and CDR2 SNEGSKA (reference sequence). This chain's CDR3 is CSAPMGGPTDTQYF. CDR3 sequence (DNA): TGCAGTGCTCCTATGGGGGGGCCCACAGATACGCAGTATTTT.

This clonotype has just a few counts. The chain links TRBV19 to TRBJ1-5, with 8 positions matching TRBD1. CDR3 length: 16 residues. The V and J ends lost 5 bases and 2 bases, in that order; junction bases with no gene match: 8. CDR1 LNHDA and CDR2 SQIVND come from the germline V gene (reference sequence). The CDR3: CASSQPQGDGNQPQHF. The DNA of the CDR3 is TGTGCCAGTAGTCAACCACAGGGGGATGGCAATCAGCCCCAGCATTTT.

This clonotype was observed a handful of times. V usage is TRBV20-1 and J usage is TRBJ2-7; D unclear. CDR3 length: 12 residues. Germline V gives CDR1 DFQATT, CDR2 SNEGSKA (reference sequence). Trimming shortened V by 0 bases and J by 3 bases, and 6 bases separated the two germline ends. The DNA of the CDR3 is TGCAGTGCTAGAGACACTCTCTACGAGCAGTACGTC. Encoded protein: CSARDTLYEQYV.

The chain has TRBV10-3 and TRBJ1-1; D not certain. The germline V gene has CDR1 ENHRY and CDR2 SYGVKD. V lost 8 bases, J lost 0 bases, and 7 bases lay in between. The CDR3 has 12 residues. Here the CDR3 reads CAISTLNTEAFF. The CDR3 DNA is TGTGCCATCTCGACTCTGAACACTGAAGCTTTCTTT.

J is TRBJ1-5 and V is TRBV3-1; unclear D gene. Germline-derived CDR1 and CDR2 are LGHDT and YNNKEL (reference sequence). The V gene lost 1 base and the J gene lost 6 bases, with 10 bases spanning the gap. The CDR3 is made up of 14 amino acids. As DNA, the CDR3 is TGTGCCAGCAGCCAAGGTTTAGGGATTCAGCCCCAGCATTTT. Translating gives CASSQGLGIQPQHF.

This clonotype turned up a few times. V gene TRBV20-1 combines with J gene TRBJ2-2; D is perhaps TRBD1 (6 bases). In germline, CDR1 is DFQATT, CDR2 SNEGSKA (reference sequence). The germline V and J ends were trimmed by 3 bases and 4 bases, with 9 bases remaining between them. The CDR3 contains 13 residues. The CDR3 loop reads CSARSGATGELFF. The CDR3 DNA sequence: TGCAGTGCTAGGTCAGGGGCCACCGGGGAGCTGTTTTTT.

This clonotype came up many times. V gene TRBV20-1 combines with J gene TRBJ2-2; D is perhaps TRBD2 (5 bases). The germline V gene has CDR1 DFQATT and CDR2 SNEGSKA (reference sequence). V was trimmed by 2 bases and J by 6 bases, leaving 7 bases between them. This CDR3 is 12 amino acids long. The CDR3 protein is CSARYGAGELFF. The CDR3 DNA is TGCAGTGCTAGATACGGGGCCGGGGAGCTGTTTTTT.

This clonotype was observed a few times. The rearrangement joins TRBV10-3 to TRBJ2-7; 7 nucleotides align to TRBD2. The germline V gene encodes CDR1 ENHRY and CDR2 SYGVKD. CDR3 length equals 15 residues. V was clipped by 6 bases and J by 3 bases; unmatched bases: 11. This CDR3 reads CAIRGTNGTNYEQYF. The CDR3, as DNA: TGTGCCATCAGGGGGACTAACGGGACCAACTACGAGCAGTACTTC.

This clonotype has just a few counts. J is TRBJ2-1 and V is TRBV15; D tentatively reads TRBD1 or TRBD2 (5 bases each). Germline V gives CDR1 LNHNV, CDR2 YYDKDF (reference sequence). This CDR3 is 14 amino acids long. V was pared by 5 bases and J by 8 bases, with 16 bases between. The CDR3 DNA follows: TGTGCCACCAGCTTAGATGGGGGTGACGATGAGCAGTTCTTC. It specifies CATSLDGGDDEQFF.

The chain couples TRBV5-5 to TRBJ1-1; D unclear. Germline assignment: CDR1 SGHKS and CDR2 YYEKEE (reference sequence). The CDR3 sequence is 15 residues long. Trimming stripped 0 bases from V and 1 base from J, with 10 bases between. The CDR3 sequence is CASSLGIGRNTEAFF. The CDR3 region has the DNA TGTGCCAGCAGCTTGGGGATAGGGAGGAACACTGAAGCTTTCTTT.

This chain joins TRBV28 and TRBJ2-3, with no clear D. With 2 bases removed from V and 2 bases from J, the gap between germline ends came to 14 bases. This CDR3 has 16 residues. From germline, CDR1 is MDHEN and CDR2 SYDVKM. The CDR3, as DNA: TGTGCCAGCAGTTTAGGAATCTTGGCAAACACAGATACGCAGTATTTT. It codes for CASSLGILANTDTQYF.

CDR3 loop: CASALDGGCGYTF. CDR3 nucleotides: TGTGCCAGCGCCCTCGACGGGGGATGTGGCTACACCTTC. V usage is TRBV12-3 or TRBV12-4 and J usage is TRBJ1-2, with D maybe TRBD1 (5 bases). The CDR3 spans 13 residues. V gave up 8 bases and J gave up 7 bases, with 17 bases separating them.